Listed here is a single T cell receptor beta chain. This specimen comes from a study of T cell responses to AZD1222 COVID-19 vaccine. TCRdb's table, derived via immunoSEQ multiplex PCR, lists solely in-frame clones and lacks some. Of 130,000 to 150,000 clones detected, more than 75% appear once; the ten largest clones hold roughly 2%. The specimen comprised peripheral blood, sampled 28 days after the second AZD1222 dose. This clonotype was obtained from an adult who received the AZD1222 COVID-19 vaccine.

The CDR3 reads CASRPTGITEAFF. The CDR3, as DNA: TGTGCCAGCAGGCCGACAGGGATCACTGAAGCTTTCTTT. The genes are TRBV6-5 and TRBJ1-1, with 7 bases aligning to TRBD1. There are 13 residues in the CDR3. The V segment lost 6 bases and the J segment 4 bases; nucleotides outside the gene matches: 5. CDR1 and CDR2 (germline): MNHEY, SVGAGI.